This T cell receptor (beta chain) comes out of a study of response to subunit inactivated influenza vaccine. Via MiXCR, TCRdb re-called the RT-PCR reads, giving one row per CDR3 protein. The sample lists some 480,000 distinct CDR3 sequences, 11% occurring once. This clonotype was recorded a few times. The junction departs from the called germline gene at one end, perhaps through a read error. The germline gives CDR1 SGHRS, CDR2 YFSETQ. CDR3 length equals 16 residues. The material was PBMCs from blood, obtained 35 to 45 days after vaccination. This receptor was obtained from a man in his forties or fifties who received an inactivated influenza vaccine. The chain carries TRBV5-1 and TRBJ1-2; a possible D gene is TRBD1 (6 bases). The chain's CDR3 is CASSDRDTLANYGYTF. CDR3 nucleotides: TGCGCCAGCAGCGACCGGGACACCCTAGCTAATTATGGCTACACCTTC. The variable domain in full, completed from reference TRBV5-1 and TRBJ1-2, reads KAGVTQTPRYLIKTRGQQVTLSCSPISGHRSVSWYQQTPGQGLQFLFEYFSETQRNKGNFPGRFSGRQFSNSRSEMNVSTLELGDSALYLCASSDRDTLANYGYTFGSGTRLTVV.